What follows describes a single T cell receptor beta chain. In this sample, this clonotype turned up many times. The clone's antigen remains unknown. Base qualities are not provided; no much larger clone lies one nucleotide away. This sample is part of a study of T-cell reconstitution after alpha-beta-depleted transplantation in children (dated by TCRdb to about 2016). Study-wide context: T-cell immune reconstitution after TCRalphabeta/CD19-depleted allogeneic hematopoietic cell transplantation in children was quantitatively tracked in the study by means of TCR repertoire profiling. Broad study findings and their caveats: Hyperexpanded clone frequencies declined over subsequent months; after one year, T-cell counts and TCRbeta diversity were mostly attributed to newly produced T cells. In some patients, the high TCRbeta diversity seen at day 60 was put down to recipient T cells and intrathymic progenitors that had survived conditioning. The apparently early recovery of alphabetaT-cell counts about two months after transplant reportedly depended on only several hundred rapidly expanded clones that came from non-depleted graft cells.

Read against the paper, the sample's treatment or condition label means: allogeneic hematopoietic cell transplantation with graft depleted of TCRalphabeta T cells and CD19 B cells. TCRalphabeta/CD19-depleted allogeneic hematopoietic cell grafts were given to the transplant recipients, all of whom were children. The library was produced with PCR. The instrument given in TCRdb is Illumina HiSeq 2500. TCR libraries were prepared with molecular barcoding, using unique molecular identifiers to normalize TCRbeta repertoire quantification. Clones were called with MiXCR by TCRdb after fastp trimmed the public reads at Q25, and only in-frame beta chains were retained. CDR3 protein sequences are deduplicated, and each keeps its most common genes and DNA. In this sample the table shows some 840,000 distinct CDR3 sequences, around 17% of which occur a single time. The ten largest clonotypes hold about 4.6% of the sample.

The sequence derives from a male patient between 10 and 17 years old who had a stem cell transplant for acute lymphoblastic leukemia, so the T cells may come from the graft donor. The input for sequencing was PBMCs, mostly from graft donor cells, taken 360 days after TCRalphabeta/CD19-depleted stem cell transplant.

For the CDR3, the sequence is CASSLVSLYNEQFF. The nucleotide sequence reads as follows: TGCGCCAGCAGCTTGGTATCCTTGTACAATGAGCAGTTCTTC. The chain is encoded by TRBV5-1 joined to TRBJ2-1; the D segment cannot be called with confidence. The CDR3 contains 14 residues, cysteine and phenylalanine counted. The only DNA kept is the CDR3, 42 bases in frame from the first base. V is cut by 0 bases and J by 4 bases, and the space between the germline ends is 8 bases. For CDR1 and CDR2, the germline V gene lists SGHRS and YFSETQ. When the CDR3 is completed using the reference TRBV5-1 and TRBJ2-1 genes on either side, the full variable domain is KAGVTQTPRYLIKTRGQQVTLSCSPISGHRSVSWYQQTPGQGLQFLFEYFSETQRNKGNFPGRFSGRQFSNSRSEMNVSTLELGDSALYLCASSLVSLYNEQFFGPGTRLTVL.